This T cell receptor beta chain was observed in a study of T cells expressing NK-cell markers (dated by TCRdb to the early 2020s). At the level of the whole study: Three sorted T-cell subsets (CD3+CD56+NKG2C+, CD3+CD56+NKG2C- and CD3+CD56-NKG2C+) from fewer than 10 donors had their TCR beta-chain repertoires profiled. Among the eight sequenced donors, seven were HCMV-seropositive and one was HCMV-seronegative. The eight sequenced donors were randomly selected healthy volunteers, three men and five women. Sequencing of the libraries produced 2 x 150 bp reads on Illumina HiSeq 2000/2500, MiSeq or NextSeq.

In regard to this clonotype: Its recognized antigen is unknown.

HCMV-specific IgG was detected in serum with a commercial ELISA kit to determine HCMV serostatus. Ficoll density gradient centrifugation was used to isolate peripheral blood mononuclear cells from blood. Taken from cysteine to phenylalanine, the CDR3 has 17 residues. DNA for this receptor is not on file. Per the germline V gene, KGHDR is the CDR1 and SFDVKD is the CDR2. The paper as a whole reports these results and caveats: Those dominant clonotypes were again the most abundant among CD3+CD56-NKG2C+ cells in a handful of donors, at roughly 25-60.1%. It remained unclear whether the expanded NKG2C-expressing T cell clones were specific for HCMV antigens. In more than 5 donors, the dominant CD3+CD56+NKG2C+ clonotypes were found to rank among the top 10 CD8+ clonotypes and to make up about 1.0-7.0% of CD8+ T cells.

TCRdb names Illumina HiSeq 2000 as the instrument used. TCR beta cDNA libraries were made by 5'RACE template switching that added a universal primer site and unique molecular identifiers. Priming for cDNA synthesis came from the TCR beta constant segment, and two successive PCR amplification steps followed. Turning to the authors' computational methods: MIGEC was used to demultiplex reads and group reads by UMI, and MiTCR was used to assemble and quantify clonotypes. To exclude erroneous sequences, any TCR cDNA sequence not supported by at least two reads was discarded. The tcR package was used for downstream repertoire analysis, and clonotypes were matched across fractions by CDR3 nucleotide sequence plus V segment. Antigen specificity was annotated against VDJdb with VDJmatch, allowing one amino acid substitution in CDR3. After TCRdb reprocessed the reads, each CDR3 protein sequence was kept as one row, without DNA. The V and J calls shown here were made by TCRdb, not taken from the authors' results. This sample's records show roughly 390,000 distinct CDR3 sequences. About 10% of the sample rests with the top ten.

This receptor was obtained from a woman between 50 and 59 years old in good health. Donor details come from another sample of the same person, matched by shared clones. The sample taken for sequencing was blood T cells: a sorted CD56 or NKG2C T cell subset, CD4+ or CD8+ T cells, or bulk PBMC T cells (not recorded which). Recombination joined TRBV24-1 with TRBJ2-1; with no DNA, the TCRdb D assignment of TRBD2 cannot be verified. The CDR3 protein: CATSAPLAGGAYNEQFF.